This T cell receptor beta chain originates from a study of blood T cell repertoires in COVID-19. Clones were sequenced by immunoSEQ multiplex PCR, and TCRdb holds only the in-frame ones, with some missing. This table has under 400,000 clones, approximately 83% appearing once. Sequencing was done on a sample of PBMCs or T cells enriched from blood (not recorded which). The receptor was isolated from a woman between 35 and 50 years old with acute COVID-19.

The CDR3 region is CASSSLGKGARNEQFF. CDR3 bases: TGCGCCAGCAGCTCCTTGGGGAAAGGGGCACGCAATGAGCAGTTCTTC. The chain links TRBV5-1 to TRBJ2-1; D is perhaps TRBD1 (5 bases). Germline loops: CDR1 SGHRS, CDR2 YFSETQ. V shed 3 bases and J shed 6 bases, with 19 bases lying between them. The CDR3 is 16 residues long.